The 13 T cell receptor beta chains reported below all come from one sample, sequenced in a study of blood T cell repertoires in COVID-19. Assay: immunoSEQ multiplex PCR; the TCRdb copy retains only in-frame clones and omits some. Altogether about 52,000 clones are present, about four fifths being singletons, with the ten largest covering more than 9%. The sequencing input was peripheral blood. The receptor set was obtained from a man at least 80 years old with COVID-19, enrolled during active disease.

The chain links TRBV6-6 to TRBJ1-4; 7 nucleotides line up with TRBD1. The CDR3 contains 14 residues. Looked up from germline, CDR1 is MNHNY and CDR2 is SVGAGI (reference sequence). Trimming cost V 6 bases and J 8 bases; bases outside gene matches: 9. The CDR3 coding sequence is TGTGCCAGCAGCCGACTCCAGGGGGGCGAAAAACTGTTTTTT. It encodes CASSRLQGGEKLFF.

The chain couples TRBV6-2 or TRBV6-3 to TRBJ1-1; 7 bases are a match to TRBD1. This CDR3 has 16 residues. J lost 1 base, V lost 0 bases, and 5 bases had no gene match. Germline values: CDR1 MNHEY, CDR2 SVGEGT. CDR3 in DNA: TGTGCCAGCAGTTACTCGACAGGGTTGGCGAACACTGAAGCTTTCTTT. Translated: CASSYSTGLANTEAFF.

Details on this clone: Other DNA sequences in this sample translate to the same CDR3. The chain couples TRBV7-8 to TRBJ1-3; D gene ambiguous. The V gene lost 2 bases and the J gene lost 1 base, with 6 bases spanning the gap. CDR3 length equals 14 residues. CDR1 is SGHVS, CDR2 FQNEAQ, per germline. Here the CDR3 DNA reads TGTGCCAGCAGCTTAACAAGTTCTGGAAACACCATATATTTT. Its protein is CASSLTSSGNTIYF. Full variable domain (missing parts from reference TRBV7-8 and TRBJ1-3): GAGVSQSPRYKVAKRGQDVALRCDPISGHVSLFWYQQALGQGPEFLTYFQNEAQLDKSGLPSDRFFAERPEGSVSTLKIQRTQQEDSAVYLCASSLTSSGNTIYFGEGSWLTVV.

The rearrangement joins TRBV19 to TRBJ2-3, with D perhaps TRBD1 (6 bases). The V gene lost 5 bases and the J gene lost 6 bases, with 15 bases spanning the gap. Germline-derived CDR1 and CDR2 are LNHDA and SQIVND (reference sequence). There are 14 residues in the CDR3. CDR3 nucleotides: TGTGCCAGTAGTGTTAACAGGGCGGCGGATACGCAGTATTTT. This codes for CASSVNRAADTQYF.

The genes are TRBV7-3 and TRBJ1-1; D possibly corresponds to TRBD1 (5 bases). With 5 bases removed from V and 8 bases from J, the gap between germline ends came to 15 bases. Germline V gene lookup returns CDR1 SGHTA and CDR2 FQGTGA. The CDR3 consists of 13 residues. The CDR3 is CASSPLSGQEAFF. For the CDR3, the DNA is TGTGCCAGCAGCCCCCTTTCAGGGCAGGAAGCTTTCTTT.

The V and J genes are TRBV7-2 and TRBJ1-5, with TRBD1 as a possible D gene (5 bases). Per the germline V gene, CDR1 is SGHTA and CDR2 is FQGNSA. The CDR3 contains 12 residues. V lost 5 bases and J lost 7, with 9 bases in between. CDR3 loop: CASSLGGQPQHF. CDR3 in DNA: TGTGCCAGCAGCCTCGGGGGGCAGCCCCAGCATTTT. Drawing the rest from reference TRBV7-2 and TRBJ1-5, the complete variable domain is GAGVSQSPSNKVTEKGKDVELRCDPISGHTALYWYRQSLGQGLEFLIYFQGNSAPDKSGLPSDRFSAERTGGSVSTLTIQRTQQEDSAVYLCASSLGGQPQHFGDGTRLSIL.

This chain links TRBV27 with TRBJ2-3, with D possibly matching TRBD1 (6 bases). The V gene lost 4 bases and the J gene lost 1 base, with 15 bases spanning the gap. The length of the CDR3 is 16 residues. Per germline, CDR1 MNHEY and CDR2 SMNVEV (reference sequence). The CDR3 DNA reads TGTGCCAGCAGTTCCCTTCCAGGGGCGGGCACAGATACGCAGTATTTT. It yields the protein CASSSLPGAGTDTQYF.

The CDR3, as DNA: TGTGCCAGCAGCCGGACGAAGGGGATCAACACCGGGGAGCTGTTTTTT. This encodes CASSRTKGINTGELFF. The chain has TRBV11-3 and TRBJ2-2, with D possibly matching TRBD1 (5 bases). Per the germline V gene, CDR1 is SGHNT and CDR2 is YENEEA. V lost 5 bases to trimming and J lost 2 bases, with 15 bases between them. The CDR3 covers 16 residues. Using reference TRBV11-3 and TRBJ2-2 for the parts outside the CDR3, the full variable domain is EAGVVQSPRYKIIEKKQPVAFWCNPISGHNTLYWYLQNLGQGPELLIRYENEEAVDDSQLPKDRFSAERLKGVDSTLKIQPAELGDSAVYLCASSRTKGINTGELFFGEGSRLTVL.

The chain couples TRBV6-6 to TRBJ2-1, with 8 positions matching TRBD2. Unmatched junction bases numbered 6, after V lost 2 bases and J lost 6 bases. CDR3 size: 15 residues. The germline CDR1 and CDR2 sequences are MNHNY and SVGAGI (reference sequence). The DNA for the CDR3 is TGTGCCAGCAGTTACGTGATAGCGGGAATCAATGAGCAGTTCTTC. As protein: CASSYVIAGINEQFF.

The genes are TRBV30 and TRBJ2-5; TRBD2 aligns across 9 bases. Losses at the gene ends were 1 base for V and 8 bases for J; bases not matched to a gene: 8. CDR3 size: 14 residues. In germline, CDR1 is GTSNPN, CDR2 SVGIG (reference sequence). Here the CDR3 DNA reads TGTGCCTGGAGTGCCAGACTAGCGGCAGGAACCCAGTACTTC. It translates to CAWSARLAAGTQYF.

This rearrangement joins TRBV5-8 to TRBJ1-5, with TRBD1 matching 7 bases. The germline gives CDR1 SGHTS, CDR2 YDEGEE. V lost 4 bases to trimming and J lost 0 bases; unmatched junction nucleotides: 10. CDR3 length: 17 amino acids. CDR3 sequence: CASSPGQTLLSNQPQHF. Written as DNA, the CDR3 is TGTGCCAGCAGCCCGGGACAGACCCTTCTTAGCAATCAGCCCCAGCATTTT.

This clone was seen just once. The chain recombines TRBV5-5 with TRBJ1-3, with a possible D match to TRBD1 (6 bases). CDR1 is SGHKS and CDR2 is YYEKEE in the germline V gene (reference sequence). Trimming took 2 bases from V and 4 from J, leaving 13 bases between them. CDR3 length: 15 residues. The CDR3 DNA sequence: TGTGCCAGCAGCTTACAGGGCATTGAAGGAAACACCATATATTTT. As protein: CASSLQGIEGNTIYF. Variable domain in full (rest from reference TRBV5-5 and TRBJ1-3): DAGVTQSPTHLIKTRGQQVTLRCSPISGHKSVSWYQQVLGQGPQFIFQYYEKEERGRGNFPDRFSARQFPNYSSELNVNALLLGDSALYLCASSLQGIEGNTIYFGEGSWLTVV.

In its sample, this clone was seen a few times. The chain couples TRBV19 to TRBJ2-3, with TRBD2 matching 8 bases. The V and J ends lost 5 bases and 3 bases, in that order; junction bases with no gene match: 10. The CDR3 consists of 16 residues. Germline loops: CDR1 LNHDA, CDR2 SQIVND (reference sequence). The CDR3 DNA reads as TGTGCCAGTAGTTTCCTTAGCGGGGCTAAGACAGATACGCAGTATTTT. It codes for CASSFLSGAKTDTQYF.